This entry lists 4 T cell receptor beta chains sequenced from one sample in a study of OX40 agonist ivuxolimab in advanced cancers. Repertoires were generated with immunoSEQ multiplex PCR, while TCRdb's copy carries only in-frame clones and drops some. Of some 25,000 clones listed, around 86% were seen once; the top ten hold approximately 40%. The sample consisted of CD4+ or CD8+ T cells sorted from blood, taken in a trial of the OX40 agonist ivuxolimab. These TCRs come from an adult with an advanced solid tumor such as melanoma, head and neck, liver or kidney cancer.

The chain uses TRBV28 and TRBJ1-2; 9 bases line up with TRBD1. Losses at the gene ends were 5 bases for V and 7 bases for J; bases not matched to a gene: 5. The germline gives CDR1 MDHEN, CDR2 SYDVKM. This CDR3 spans 13 amino acids. The CDR3 DNA sequence: TGTGCCAGCAGTACAGGGGGCGATTTTGGCTACACCTTC. Protein: CASSTGGDFGYTF.

In its sample, this clone was seen once. The chain employs TRBV7-9 and TRBJ2-1, with 7 bases lining up with TRBD2. This CDR3 spans 13 amino acids. The J segment lost 6 bases and the V segment lost 5 bases, leaving 4 bases of the junction unmatched. In germline, CDR1 is SEHNR, CDR2 FQNEAQ (reference sequence). CDR3 residues: CASSETSSNEQFF. CDR3 coding DNA: TGTGCCAGCAGCGAGACTAGCAGCAATGAGCAGTTCTTC.

V usage is TRBV7-2 and J usage is TRBJ2-3; 7 bases match TRBD2. CDR3 length: 14 residues. Germline V lookup: CDR1 SGHTA, CDR2 FQGNSA. Losses at the gene ends were 3 bases for V and 3 bases for J; bases not matched to a gene: 3. This CDR3 is CASSLWGGTDTQYF. CDR3 in DNA: TGTGCCAGCAGCTTGTGGGGGGGGACAGATACGCAGTATTTT.

This sequence joins TRBV12-5 and TRBJ2-1; D uncertain. This CDR3 is 15 amino acids long. Germline V CDR1 and CDR2: LGHNT, FRNRAP. V was clipped by 3 bases and J by 5 bases, with 14 bases between them. The CDR3 is CASGFSLGGNNEQFF. For the CDR3, the DNA is TGTGCTAGTGGTTTCTCCCTGGGTGGTAACAATGAGCAGTTCTTC.